This is a list of T cell receptor beta chains from one sample in a study of response to subunit inactivated influenza vaccine. TCRdb ran MiXCR on the RT-PCR reads and lists one entry per CDR3 protein. The sample consists of approximately 700,000 distinct CDR3 sequences, about 14% of them appearing once. Sequencing used PBMCs from blood, obtained approximately 15 days before vaccination. The receptors were sampled from a man aged 50 to 59 who received an inactivated influenza vaccine. CDR3s include the opening cysteine and the closing phenylalanine or tryptophan. D genes are given only for firm matches. Rows may omit the clone size; those that give it use once, few, many or a size class.

V: TRBV7-8
size: -
D: TRBD2
J: TRBJ2-1
DNA: TGTGCCAGCAGCTCCCCGAGGCCCAGCGGGAGGTCCCCGGGGAATGAGCAGTTCTTC
CDR3: CASSSPRPSGRSPGNEQFF

V: TRBV6-1
size: few
D: -
J: TRBJ2-3
DNA: TGTGCCAGCAGTGAACACGGAGATACGCAGTATTTT
CDR3: CASSEHGDTQYF

V: TRBV5-1
size: few
D: TRBD2
J: TRBJ2-3
DNA: TGCGCCAGCAGAAAGAGACTAGCGGGCTTTATATCTAGCACAGATACGCAGTATTTT
CDR3: CASRKRLAGFISSTDTQYF

V: TRBV6-2/TRBV6-3
size: few
D: -
J: TRBJ2-7
DNA: TGTGCCAGCAGTTATCTAACCACCTCCTACGAGCAGTACTTC
CDR3: CASSYLTTSYEQYF

V: TRBV10-3
size: -
D: -
J: TRBJ2-7
DNA: TGTGCCATCAGTGGGACGTACGAGCAGTACTTC
CDR3: CAISGTYEQYF

V: TRBV5-1
size: -
D: TRBD1
J: TRBJ1-5
DNA: TGCGCCAGCAGCTCCGGGACAGGGGGGGACCAGCCCCAGCATTTT
CDR3: CASSSGTGGDQPQHF

V: TRBV20-1
size: -
D: -
J: TRBJ2-7
DNA: TGCAGTGCAAGCCCCAGGGCGGACTACGAGCAGTACTTC
CDR3: CSASPRADYEQYF

V: TRBV5-1
size: -
D: -
J: TRBJ2-2
DNA: TGCGCCAGCAGCCTGCACGGCACGAACACCGGGGAGCTGTTTTTT
CDR3: CASSLHGTNTGELFF

V: TRBV5-5
size: many
D: -
J: TRBJ1-3
DNA: TGTGCCAGCAGCTTTAAGGCTGGAAACACCATATATTTT
CDR3: CASSFKAGNTIYF

V: TRBV29-1
size: -
D: -
J: TRBJ2-7
DNA: TGCAGCGTTGGGAGGGACAGAGCGTACGAGCAGTACTTC
CDR3: CSVGRDRAYEQYF

V: TRBV20-1
size: few
D: TRBD2
J: TRBJ2-5
DNA: TGCAGTGCTCCACTAGCGGCCCGACAAGAGACCCAGTACTTC
CDR3: CSAPLAARQETQYF

V: TRBV5-6
size: few
D: -
J: TRBJ2-5
DNA: TGTGCCAGCAGCTTGTCCCGGGCGGGGATGGAGACCCAGTACTTC
CDR3: CASSLSRAGMETQYF